A single sample gave rise to the 20 T cell receptor beta chains below, sequenced in a study of T-cell memory formation after mild COVID-19. One entry per CDR3 protein, called by TCRdb with MiXCR from the 5' RACE reads. The sample contains hundreds of thousands of distinct CDR3 sequences, around 28% of which appear only once. What was sequenced was PBMCs or a T cell subset sorted from them (not recorded which). The receptors were gathered from an adult woman who had mild COVID-19 (a few samples of this study predate the infection). Cell type and time point are not known.

This clonotype was counted between two and nine times. The chain recombines TRBV7-3 with TRBJ2-4; possibly TRBD1 for D (7 bases). The CDR3 covers 19 residues. In germline, CDR1 is SGHTA, CDR2 FQGTGA. V lost 4 bases, J lost 1 base, and 23 bases lay in between. CDR3 sequence reads: CASSSGGRDWREAKNIQYF. The CDR3 DNA follows: TGTGCCAGCAGCTCAGGGGGGCGTGATTGGAGGGAGGCCAAAAACATTCAGTACTTC.

This sequence joins TRBV6-5 and TRBJ2-2, with TRBD2 matching 8 bases. V lost 2 bases and J lost 5; bases outside the gene matches: 4. This CDR3 has 15 residues. Germline assignment: CDR1 MNHEY and CDR2 SVGAGI. The CDR3 loop reads CASSYDGRVTGELFF. As DNA, the CDR3 is TGTGCCAGCAGTTACGACGGGAGGGTGACCGGGGAGCTGTTTTTT.

This clonotype has a handful of counts. The chain uses TRBV6-1 and TRBJ2-6; D not resolved. With 7 bases removed from V and 0 bases from J, the gap between germline ends came to 7 bases. The CDR3 is made up of 14 amino acids. Germline assignment: CDR1 MNHNS and CDR2 SASEGT. CDR3 in amino acids: CASMSVSGANVLTF. The CDR3 coding sequence is TGTGCCAGCATGAGTGTCTCTGGGGCCAACGTCCTGACTTTC.

The V call is TRBV24-1, the J call TRBJ2-1; no reliable D call. Germline lookup yields CDR1 KGHDR and CDR2 SFDVKD. The CDR3 is made up of 13 amino acids. Trimming pared 4 bases from V and 5 bases from J, leaving 8 bases between. The CDR3 coding sequence is TGTGCCACCAGTGACCAGAGGAACAATGAGCAGTTCTTC. The encoded protein is CATSDQRNNEQFF.

The rearrangement joins TRBV20-1 to TRBJ2-1; 8 positions match TRBD2. Germline trimming cut 1 base from V and 5 bases from J; bases unmatched to any gene: 13. This CDR3 spans 17 amino acids. Germline V gene lookup returns CDR1 DFQATT and CDR2 SNEGSKA (reference sequence). CDR3: CSARVPRGDSIHNEQFF. For the CDR3, the DNA is TGCAGTGCTAGAGTGCCGCGGGGGGACTCCATCCACAATGAGCAGTTCTTC.

This clonotype was seen more than once but under ten times. The chain uses TRBV7-9 and TRBJ2-7, with a weak D call TRBD1 (5 bases). Deletions cut 1 base from V and 2 bases from J, with 15 bases between. CDR1 is SEHNR, CDR2 FQNEAQ, per germline (reference sequence). The CDR3 extends over 16 amino acids. The CDR3 here is CASSLGATAIPYEQYF. CDR3 nucleotide sequence: TGTGCCAGCAGCTTAGGGGCGACAGCAATCCCCTACGAGCAGTACTTC.

The chain employs TRBV4-2 and TRBJ2-5; TRBD2 matches at 7 bases. Trimming removed 4 bases from V and 5 bases from J; junction bases left unmatched: 7. The CDR3 totals 14 residues. CDR1 LGHNA and CDR2 YNFKEQ come from the germline V gene. The CDR3 reads CASSPRLAGETQYF. CDR3 bases: TGTGCCAGCAGCCCCCGACTAGCCGGGGAGACCCAGTACTTC.

The chain is built from TRBV24-1 and TRBJ1-1; D is uncertain. The CDR3 is 13 amino acids. Germline-derived CDR1 and CDR2 are KGHDR and SFDVKD. Trimming cost V 4 bases and J 10 bases, with 15 bases left between them. This chain's CDR3 is CATSEALGFPAFF. Written as DNA, the CDR3 is TGTGCCACCAGTGAAGCTTTAGGCTTCCCAGCTTTCTTT.

J is TRBJ2-3 and V is TRBV4-1; no clear D gene. The V and J ends lost 3 bases and 5 bases respectively, with 6 bases between them. The CDR3 covers 12 residues. Germline values: CDR1 MGHRA, CDR2 YSYEKL. CDR3 residues: CASSHYGDTQYF. The CDR3 DNA is TGCGCCAGCAGCCACTACGGAGATACGCAGTATTTT.

The chain has TRBV6-5 and TRBJ1-1, with D perhaps TRBD1 (5 bases). The germline V gene has CDR1 MNHEY and CDR2 SVGAGI. V was pared by 2 bases and J by 4 bases, with 11 bases between. This CDR3 has 14 amino acids. CDR3 sequence: CASSYLGTGTEAFF. The CDR3, as DNA: TGTGCCAGCAGTTACCTCGGTACAGGCACTGAAGCTTTCTTT.

This chain joins TRBV2 and TRBJ2-4; tentatively, D is TRBD2 (6 bases). V was cut by 4 bases and J by 1 base, with 8 bases left in between. The CDR3 totals 14 residues. Germline lookup yields CDR1 SNHLY and CDR2 FYNNEI. Written as DNA, the CDR3 is TGTGCCAGCAGTGTTCGGGGGGCCAAAAACATTCAGTACTTC. Translation: CASSVRGAKNIQYF.

This chain uses TRBV4-1 with TRBJ2-1; 8 nucleotides agree with TRBD1. Germline assignment: CDR1 MGHRA and CDR2 YSYEKL. The J segment lost 9 bases and the V segment lost 1 base, leaving 5 bases of the junction unmatched. The CDR3 sequence is 14 residues long. CDR3 nucleotide sequence: TGCGCCAGCAGCCAAGGGACAGGGAGGACTGAGCAGTTCTTC. This translates into CASSQGTGRTEQFF.

This clonotype was counted only a few times. The V gene is TRBV11-2, the J gene TRBJ2-4; D is undetermined. The CDR3 is 14 residues long. V lost 0 bases and J lost 1, with 4 bases in between. Per germline, CDR1 SGHAT and CDR2 FQNNGV. Here the CDR3 reads CASSLEAAKNIQYF. CDR3 nucleotides: TGTGCCAGCAGCTTAGAAGCCGCCAAAAACATTCAGTACTTC.

The CDR3 sequence: CASSQTQGTSTDTQYF. CDR3 nucleotides: TGCGCCAGCAGCCAAACTCAGGGCACTAGCACAGATACGCAGTATTTT. The chain joins TRBV4-3 to TRBJ2-3; a possible D gene is TRBD1 (5 bases). Germline V lookup: CDR1 LGHNA, CDR2 YSLEER. Between the trimmed V and J ends, which lost 2 bases and 0 bases, there was a span of 12 bases. This CDR3 region has 16 residues.

A few counts support this clonotype. The chain couples TRBV28 to TRBJ2-2; TRBD2 aligns across 8 bases. The V segment lost 2 bases and the J segment 10 bases; nucleotides outside the gene matches: 12. Germline CDR1 is MDHEN and CDR2 is SYDVKM. The CDR3 sequence is 16 residues long. The CDR3 DNA is TGTGCCAGCAGTTTAAGGGTAGCGGGGAATATTGCGGAGCTGTTTTTT. The encoded protein is CASSLRVAGNIAELFF.

This clonotype was detected a few times. V gene TRBV6-5 combines with J gene TRBJ2-3, with 10 bases aligning to TRBD2. V gave up 2 bases and J gave up 14 bases; unmatched junction bases: 7. Germline V gene lookup returns CDR1 MNHEY and CDR2 SVGAGI. The CDR3 is 13 amino acids. CDR3 residues: CASSYGIAGGWYF. CDR3 coding DNA: TGTGCCAGCAGTTACGGGATAGCGGGAGGATGGTATTTT.

The rearrangement joins TRBV3-1 to TRBJ1-4; D remains ambiguous. This CDR3 is built from 16 residues. CDR1 LGHDT and CDR2 YNNKEL come from the germline V gene (reference sequence). With 0 bases removed from V and 7 bases from J, the gap between germline ends came to 15 bases. The CDR3 coding sequence is TGTGCCAGCAGCCAAGATGGGGTGACCCGGGGTGAAAAACTGTTTTTT. Protein sequence: CASSQDGVTRGEKLFF.

This clonotype was detected only a few times. This chain uses TRBV5-1 with TRBJ2-1, with D unclear. Germline V gene sequence: CDR1 SGHRS, CDR2 YFSETQ. The V end was cut by 1 base, the J end by 6 bases, with 8 bases between. CDR3 size: 13 residues. The CDR3 loop reads CASSLRWANEQFF. CDR3 in DNA: TGCGCCAGCAGCTTGCGGTGGGCCAATGAGCAGTTCTTC.

The chain combines TRBV20-1 with TRBJ1-3; D may be TRBD1 (6 bases). The CDR3 spans 16 residues. Trimming took 1 base from V and 4 from J, leaving 17 bases between them. Germline lookup yields CDR1 DFQATT and CDR2 SNEGSKA (reference sequence). The CDR3 spells CSARGVGAPPGNTIYF. For the CDR3, the DNA is TGCAGTGCTAGAGGAGTGGGGGCGCCCCCAGGAAACACCATATATTTT.

There are a few counts of this clonotype. The chain recombines TRBV20-1 with TRBJ2-7; TRBD1 matches 9 bases. Trimming at V came to 6 bases and at J to 2 bases, leaving 11 bases not matched to a gene. Germline V gene lookup returns CDR1 DFQATT and CDR2 SNEGSKA (reference sequence). This CDR3 comprises 15 residues. For the CDR3, the DNA is TGCAGTGCGCCGCTTGGGGGGACAGGGCCCTACGAGCAGTACTTC. Amino acids: CSAPLGGTGPYEQYF.